Below are 2 T cell receptor beta chains sequenced from a single sample in a study of lymphopenia after photon versus proton radiotherapy. Generated by immunoSEQ multiplex PCR, the TCRdb table keeps only in-frame clones and is missing some. The sample includes 77,000 or so clones, about 83% of them seen just once. The specimen was peripheral blood, collected from a patient treated with proton-based radiotherapy. These receptors were collected from a man between 60 and 75 years old with pancreatic cancer.

This clone has a handful of counts. The chain carries TRBV5-1 and TRBJ1-2; possible D gene TRBD1, 6 bases. The germline V gene encodes CDR1 SGHRS and CDR2 YFSETQ. The CDR3 has 17 amino acids. V gave up 2 bases and J gave up 1 base, with 18 bases separating them. The CDR3 sequence is CASSFSPTGPRNYGYTF. The CDR3 DNA follows: TGCGCCAGCAGCTTCTCCCCTACAGGGCCACGTAACTATGGCTACACCTTC.

The gene calls are TRBV9 and TRBJ1-5; D is unclear. V lost 3 bases, J lost 4 bases, and 8 bases lay in between. The germline V gene encodes CDR1 SGDLS and CDR2 YYNGEE. The length of the CDR3 is 13 residues. This chain's CDR3 is CASSDDGNQPQHF. For the CDR3, the DNA is TGTGCCAGCAGCGATGACGGAAATCAGCCCCAGCATTTT. The whole variable domain, remainder taken from reference TRBV9 and TRBJ1-5, is DSGVTQTPKHLITATGQRVTLRCSPRSGDLSVYWYQQSLDQGLQFLIQYYNGEERAKGNILERFSAQQFPDLHSELNLSSLELGDSALYFCASSDDGNQPQHFGDGTRLSIL.